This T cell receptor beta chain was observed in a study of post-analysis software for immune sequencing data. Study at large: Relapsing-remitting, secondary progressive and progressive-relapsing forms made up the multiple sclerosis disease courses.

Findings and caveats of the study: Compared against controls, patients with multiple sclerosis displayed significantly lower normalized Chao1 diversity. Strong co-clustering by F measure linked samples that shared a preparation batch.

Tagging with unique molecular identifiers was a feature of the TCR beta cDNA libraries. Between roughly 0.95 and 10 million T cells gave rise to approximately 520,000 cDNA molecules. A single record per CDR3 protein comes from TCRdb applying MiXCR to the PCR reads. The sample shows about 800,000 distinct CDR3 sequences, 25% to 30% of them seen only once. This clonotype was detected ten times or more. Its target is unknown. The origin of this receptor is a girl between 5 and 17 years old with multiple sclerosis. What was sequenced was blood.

The CDR3 sequence is CSVGGLKWSSHKVSGHSTDTQYF. In DNA, the CDR3 is TGCAGCGTTGGGGGACTAAAGTGGTCGTCTCACAAAGTTAGCGGCCATAGCACAGATACGCAGTATTTT. The chain recombines TRBV29-1 with TRBJ2-3; 7 bases align to TRBD2. V was pared by 4 bases and J by 0 bases, with 31 bases of the junction left unmatched. The CDR3 is made up of 23 amino acids. Germline V gene lookup returns CDR1 SQVTM and CDR2 ANQGSEA.